Below, 19 T cell receptor beta chains from the same sample are listed, as sequenced in a study of T cells after yellow fever vaccination. TCRdb redid the calling of the 5' RACE reads with MiXCR, one entry per CDR3 protein. The data contain about 58,000 distinct CDR3 sequences, approximately 6.9% of them singletons. The source material was CD8+ T cells sorted from PBMCs, sampled on the day of the first yellow fever vaccination. Every receptor here comes from a man aged 18 to 29 who received the YFV17D yellow fever vaccine.

The V and J genes are TRBV12-3 or TRBV12-4 and TRBJ1-5; 8 positions agree with TRBD1. J lost 2 bases, V lost 7 bases, and 7 bases had no gene match. The CDR3 covers 15 residues. The CDR3 DNA sequence: TGTGCCAGCACGACAGGGGCTTTCGGCAATCAGCCCCAGCATTTT. Protein sequence: CASTTGAFGNQPQHF.

V is TRBV10-2 and J is TRBJ2-1; D may correspond to TRBD1 or TRBD2 (5 bases each). CDR3 length equals 16 residues. The germline CDR1 and CDR2 sequences are WSHSY and SAAADI. V gave up 1 base and J gave up 4 bases, with 14 bases separating them. In DNA form, the CDR3 reads TGCGCCAGCAGTGAGTTGGCGCAGGGACCATACAATGAGCAGTTCTTC. Encoded protein: CASSELAQGPYNEQFF.

This clonotype was counted many times. The chain combines TRBV6-2 or TRBV6-3 with TRBJ1-1; no clear D gene. Germline CDR1 and CDR2: MNHEY and SVGEGT. Trimming stripped 5 bases from V and 0 bases from J, with 16 bases between. This CDR3 spans 16 amino acids. DNA of the CDR3: TGTGCCAGCAGTACCCCCCCGACCTACGTGAACACTGAAGCTTTCTTT. This codes for CASSTPPTYVNTEAFF.

In its sample, this clonotype was seen a few times. The chain links TRBV5-1 to TRBJ2-7; D remains unclear. Per the germline V gene, CDR1 is SGHRS and CDR2 is YFSETQ. V was shortened by 1 base and J by 3 bases, with 8 bases between the two germline ends. The length of the CDR3 is 13 residues. The CDR3 sequence is CASSLNGYYEQYF. DNA of the CDR3: TGCGCCAGCAGCTTGAATGGGTACTACGAGCAGTACTTC. Full variable domain (missing parts from reference TRBV5-1 and TRBJ2-7): KAGVTQTPRYLIKTRGQQVTLSCSPISGHRSVSWYQQTPGQGLQFLFEYFSETQRNKGNFPGRFSGRQFSNSRSEMNVSTLELGDSALYLCASSLNGYYEQYFGPGTRLTVT.

This clonotype was found a few times. The chain recombines TRBV7-9 with TRBJ2-2, with 7 bases fitting TRBD2. Per the germline V gene, CDR1 is SEHNR and CDR2 is FQNEAQ (reference sequence). J was trimmed by 6 bases and V by 6 bases; bases with no gene match: 4. The CDR3 runs to 13 residues. CDR3 DNA: TGTGCCAGCAGTGCGGGGGTGGCCGGGGAGCTGTTTTTT. Translation: CASSAGVAGELFF.

This clonotype was detected many times. This rearrangement joins TRBV4-1 to TRBJ2-1; D may be TRBD1 (6 bases). Trimming cost V 6 bases and J 6 bases, with 21 bases left between them. The CDR3 is 16 residues long. Looked up from germline, CDR1 is MGHRA and CDR2 is YSYEKL. The CDR3 reads CASSGNRAGDGNEQFF. The CDR3 bases are TGCGCCAGCAGTGGAAACAGGGCAGGGGACGGCAATGAGCAGTTCTTC.

Turning to this clonotype: A much larger clone differs by one base, so this may be a read error. V gene TRBV4-3 combines with J gene TRBJ1-1; the D gene is possibly TRBD1 (5 bases). The CDR3 totals 15 residues. V was trimmed by 0 bases and J by 5 bases, leaving 13 bases between them. The germline gives CDR1 LGHNA, CDR2 YSLEER. The CDR3 sequence: CASSQEAWDDTEAFF. CDR3 in DNA: TGCGCCAGCAGCCAAGAGGCGTGGGACGATACTGAAGCTTTCTTT.

This clonotype is termed medium-sized. The rearrangement links TRBV6-2 or TRBV6-3 to TRBJ2-1, with 9 positions matching TRBD2. V dropped 2 bases and J dropped 7; count of bases not matched to a gene: 6. CDR3 length: 15 residues. The germline CDR1 and CDR2 sequences are MNHEY and SVGEGT. The chain's CDR3 is CASSYEVAGANEQFF. CDR3 sequence (DNA): TGTGCCAGCAGTTACGAGGTAGCGGGGGCAAATGAGCAGTTCTTC.

This clonotype was detected a few times. J is TRBJ1-5 and V is TRBV4-2, with D hard to call. The CDR3 extends over 17 amino acids. V was pared by 0 bases and J by 7 bases, with 19 bases between. Germline-derived CDR1 and CDR2 are LGHNA and YNFKEQ. CDR3 nucleotide sequence: TGTGCCAGCAGCCAAGATGTTGACACCACTCGTGGGCAGCCCCAGCATTTT. Amino acid sequence: CASSQDVDTTRGQPQHF.

This clonotype was counted a few times. The rearrangement links TRBV9 to TRBJ2-1; TRBD1 aligns across 9 bases. After removal of 6 bases from V and 6 bases from J, the junction contained 7 bases not matched to a gene. The CDR3 has 14 amino acids. Germline values: CDR1 SGDLS, CDR2 YYNGEE. DNA of the CDR3: TGTGCCAGCACGACAGGGGGGGCTACCAATGAGCAGTTCTTC. Amino acids: CASTTGGATNEQFF.

The gene calls are TRBV19 and TRBJ2-1; no clear D. The V gene's germline CDR1 is LNHDA and CDR2 SQIVND (reference sequence). CDR3 length equals 17 residues. V was pared by 1 base and J by 0 bases, with 13 bases between. CDR3 nucleotides: TGTGCCAGTAGTATAGGGGAATACCAGAGCTCCTACAATGAGCAGTTCTTC. Residues: CASSIGEYQSSYNEQFF.

The chain employs TRBV24-1 and TRBJ2-1; D perhaps matches TRBD1 (6 bases). CDR1 is KGHDR and CDR2 is SFDVKD in the germline V gene. V was shortened by 0 bases and J by 0 bases, with 8 bases between the two germline ends. The CDR3 extends over 16 amino acids. The CDR3 here is CATSDLQGSSYNEQFF. CDR3 DNA: TGTGCCACCAGTGATTTGCAGGGGAGCTCCTACAATGAGCAGTTCTTC.

V is TRBV12-3 or TRBV12-4 and J is TRBJ2-1; D is unclear. Trimming stripped 5 bases from V and 7 bases from J, with 12 bases between. The CDR3 covers 13 residues. The CDR3 nucleotides read TGTGCCAGCAGTGGGTGGGAATCGAATGAGCAGTTCTTC. Its protein product is CASSGWESNEQFF.

This clonotype was observed a few times. This rearrangement joins TRBV6-4 to TRBJ2-3, with D perhaps matching TRBD1 or TRBD2 (6 bases each). The V gene's germline CDR1 is MRHNA and CDR2 SNTAGT. This CDR3 has 14 amino acids. V was pared by 6 bases and J by 4 bases, with 14 bases between. CDR3 sequence reads: CASSPGGEADTQYF. CDR3 bases: TGTGCCAGCAGCCCCGGGGGCGAGGCAGATACGCAGTATTTT.

There are many counts of this clonotype. The genes are TRBV27 and TRBJ2-3, with 10 bases aligning to TRBD2. The length of the CDR3 is 16 residues. Germline assignment: CDR1 MNHEY and CDR2 SMNVEV (reference sequence). With 6 bases clipped from V and 6 bases from J, the junction kept 12 bases outside the gene matches. CDR3 sequence reads: CASSFTSGVPLDTQYF. In DNA, the CDR3 is TGTGCCAGCAGCTTCACTAGCGGGGTTCCGCTGGATACGCAGTATTTT.

This clonotype was seen a few times. CDR3 bases: TGTGCCAGCAGCTTAATTTCGACGTACGAGCAGTACTTC. This encodes CASSLISTYEQYF. The rearrangement links TRBV7-2 to TRBJ2-7; no firm D call. Deletions cut 2 bases from V and 4 bases from J, with 9 bases between. CDR1 is SGHTA and CDR2 is FQGNSA in the germline V gene. The CDR3 is 13 amino acids.

At least ten counts were recorded for this clonotype. J is TRBJ2-5 and V is TRBV3-1; TRBD2 might be the D (6 bases). V was shortened by 2 bases and J by 3 bases, with 16 bases between the two germline ends. The germline CDR1 and CDR2 sequences are LGHDT and YNNKEL (reference sequence). This CDR3 spans 16 amino acids. This CDR3 is CASSQSPGTYEETQYF. The CDR3 bases are TGTGCCAGCAGCCAAAGCCCCGGGACTTACGAAGAGACCCAGTACTTC.

Ten or more counts support this clonotype. This chain links TRBV12-3 or TRBV12-4 with TRBJ2-1, with 7 bases aligning to TRBD2. The junction had 7 bases not matched to a gene; V was cut back by 5 bases and J by 9 bases. The CDR3 is made up of 13 amino acids. In nucleotides, the CDR3 is TGTGCCAGCAGTCCTCTATTAGCGGGTGAGCAGTTCTTC. Its protein is CASSPLLAGEQFF.

This chain connects TRBV9 to TRBJ2-7, with 7 nucleotides matching TRBD1. The V and J ends lost 4 bases and 3 bases, in that order; junction bases with no gene match: 7. CDR1 SGDLS and CDR2 YYNGEE come from the germline V gene. This CDR3 is built from 14 residues. The CDR3 is CASSPITGDYEQYF. DNA of the CDR3: TGTGCCAGCAGCCCAATAACAGGGGACTACGAGCAGTACTTC.